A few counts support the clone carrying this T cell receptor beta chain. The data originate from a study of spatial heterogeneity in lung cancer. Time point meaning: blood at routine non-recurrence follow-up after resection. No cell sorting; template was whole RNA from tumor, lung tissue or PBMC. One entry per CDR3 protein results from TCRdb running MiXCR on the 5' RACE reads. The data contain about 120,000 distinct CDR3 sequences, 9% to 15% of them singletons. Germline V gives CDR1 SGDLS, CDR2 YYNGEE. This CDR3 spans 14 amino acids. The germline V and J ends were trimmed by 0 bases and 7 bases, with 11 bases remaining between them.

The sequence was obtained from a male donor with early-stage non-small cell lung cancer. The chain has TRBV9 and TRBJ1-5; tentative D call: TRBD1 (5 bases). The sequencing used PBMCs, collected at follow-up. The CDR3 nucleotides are TGTGCCAGCAGCGTAGACGGGGCGCGGCAGCCCCAGCATTTT. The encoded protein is CASSVDGARQPQHF.